The next 14 T cell receptor beta chains were all read from a single sample in a study of cytomegalovirus exposure and HLA in healthy donors. Primers included in the PCR were 60 Vbeta and 13 Jbeta primers. This table comes from immunoSEQ multiplex PCR, and its TCRdb copy is limited to in-frame clones, with some not included. Among roughly 100,000 clones listed, under 85% were seen once. Sequenced input: PBMCs. These receptors all stem from a man aged 45-65 years in good health and CMV-seropositive.

This clone was observed once. The genes are TRBV18 and TRBJ1-4; no clear D. Germline assignment: CDR1 KGHSH and CDR2 LQKENI. V shed 0 bases and J shed 4 bases, with 9 bases lying between them. The CDR3 length is 15 residues. For the CDR3, the DNA is TGTGCCAGCTCACCACCGGGAGAGAGTAATGAAAAACTGTTTTTT. This gives the protein CASSPPGESNEKLFF.

The chain combines TRBV7-9 with TRBJ2-1; D remains ambiguous. V was clipped by 3 bases and J by 11 bases, with 11 bases between them. From germline, CDR1 is SEHNR and CDR2 FQNEAQ (reference sequence). The length of the CDR3 is 12 residues. DNA for the CDR3: TGTGCCAGCAGCTTTCCGCAACAGAAGCAGTTCTTC. Protein sequence: CASSFPQQKQFF.

In nucleotides, the CDR3 is TGTGCCAGTCTGGACAGGGACTTCAATCAGCCCCAGCATTTT. Amino acid sequence: CASLDRDFNQPQHF. The rearrangement links TRBV19 to TRBJ1-5; 8 nucleotides align to TRBD1. CDR3 length equals 14 residues. With 8 bases clipped from V and 3 bases from J, the junction kept 6 bases outside the gene matches. Germline CDR1 is LNHDA and CDR2 is SQIVND (reference sequence).

The V and J genes are TRBV28 and TRBJ2-7, with TRBD2 matching 7 bases. J was trimmed by 2 bases and V by 7 bases; bases with no gene match: 11. This CDR3 has 15 residues. From germline, CDR1 is MDHEN and CDR2 SYDVKM. Here the CDR3 reads CASTGAGVPTYEQYF. DNA of the CDR3: TGTGCCAGCACCGGGGCGGGAGTCCCAACCTACGAGCAGTACTTC. The full variable domain, rest sourced from reference TRBV28 and TRBJ2-7, is DVKVTQSSRYLVKRTGEKVFLECVQDMDHENMFWYRQDPGLGLRLIYFSYDVKMKEKGDIPEGYSVSREKKERFSLILESASTNQTSMYLCASTGAGVPTYEQYFGPGTRLTVT.

This rearrangement joins TRBV7-3 to TRBJ2-5; TRBD2 matches at 7 bases. Germline lookup yields CDR1 SGHTA and CDR2 FQGTGA. The CDR3 has 13 amino acids. V trimming: 5 bases; J trimming: 4 bases; junction bases outside the gene matches: 4. CDR3: CASSRGLLETQYF. CDR3 nucleotides: TGTGCCAGCAGCCGGGGACTACTAGAGACCCAGTACTTC.

The rearrangement links TRBV9 to TRBJ2-3; 15 bases fit TRBD2. The CDR3 is 20 amino acids. Unmatched junction bases numbered 16, after V lost 3 bases and J lost 5 bases. Looked up from germline, CDR1 is SGDLS and CDR2 is YYNGEE. CDR3 sequence: CASSGSAGTSGRSHGDTQYF. DNA for the CDR3: TGTGCCAGCAGCGGATCCGCAGGGACTAGCGGGAGGTCCCACGGAGATACGCAGTATTTT.

The rearrangement links TRBV27 to TRBJ2-3; 9 bases fit TRBD2. The germline gives CDR1 MNHEY, CDR2 SMNVEV (reference sequence). V gave up 2 bases and J gave up 6 bases; unmatched junction bases: 9. The CDR3 contains 16 residues. The CDR3 DNA sequence: TGTGCCAGCAGTTTAATCGGCGGGAGGGCTCAGGATACGCAGTATTTT. Its protein product is CASSLIGGRAQDTQYF.

This clone appeared a single time. The gene calls are TRBV28 and TRBJ2-3; 7 bases match TRBD2. The junction had 14 bases not matched to a gene; V was cut back by 6 bases and J by 2 bases. Germline V gene sequence: CDR1 MDHEN, CDR2 SYDVKM. The CDR3 length is 17 residues. DNA for the CDR3: TGTGCCAGCAGCCCTCTCGGTAGCGGGCCATCCACAGATACGCAGTATTTT. This translates into CASSPLGSGPSTDTQYF.

The CDR3 sequence: CSVGQSYTGELFF. DNA of the CDR3: TGCAGCGTTGGACAGAGCTACACCGGGGAGCTGTTTTTT. The chain couples TRBV29-1 to TRBJ2-2, with a weak D call TRBD1 (5 bases). With 4 bases removed from V and 3 bases from J, the gap between germline ends came to 9 bases. The germline V gene encodes CDR1 SQVTM and CDR2 ANQGSEA. This CDR3 has 13 residues.

The chain couples TRBV5-6 to TRBJ2-1, with D possibly TRBD1 on 7 matching bases. Germline CDR1 reads SGHDT; CDR2 reads YYEEEE. The CDR3 is 16 residues long. V was cut by 4 bases and J by 0 bases, with 14 bases left in between. In nucleotides, the CDR3 is TGTGCCAGCAGCCCAAACAGGGGAGGCTCCTACAATGAGCAGTTCTTC. Translated: CASSPNRGGSYNEQFF.

The chain employs TRBV5-4 and TRBJ2-7; 8 bases match TRBD1. The CDR3 has 15 residues. The germline V gene has CDR1 SGHNT and CDR2 YYREEE (reference sequence). The V gene end was trimmed by 1 base and the J gene end by 2 bases; junction bases not matched to a gene: 5. The CDR3 sequence: CASSLIQGGAYEQYF. The CDR3 bases are TGTGCCAGCAGCTTGATACAGGGGGGAGCCTACGAGCAGTACTTC. Combining the CDR3 with reference TRBV5-4 and TRBJ2-7 gives the whole variable domain ETGVTQSPTHLIKTRGQQVTLRCSSQSGHNTVSWYQQALGQGPQFIFQYYREEENGRGNFPPRFSGLQFPNYSSELNVNALELDDSALYLCASSLIQGGAYEQYFGPGTRLTVT.

This chain joins TRBV2 and TRBJ2-1, with D tentatively TRBD1 (6 bases). V was cut by 8 bases and J by 0 bases, with 8 bases left in between. The CDR3 extends over 13 amino acids. CDR1 and CDR2 (germline): SNHLY, FYNNEI. The CDR3 sequence is CASGDNSYNEQFF. The CDR3 nucleotides read TGTGCCAGCGGGGACAACTCCTACAATGAGCAGTTCTTC.

This clone was counted between two and nine times. V usage is TRBV5-1 and J usage is TRBJ1-1, with TRBD1 matching over 8 bases. The CDR3 extends over 14 amino acids. Germline values: CDR1 SGHRS, CDR2 YFSETQ. The V and J ends lost 4 bases and 5 bases, in that order; junction bases with no gene match: 7. The CDR3 DNA is TGCGCCAGCAGCGCGGACAGGGTTGAGACTGAAGCTTTCTTT. Its protein is CASSADRVETEAFF.

V gene TRBV7-8 combines with J gene TRBJ2-6; no firm D call. The length of the CDR3 is 16 residues. The germline V gene has CDR1 SGHVS and CDR2 FQNEAQ. Trimming stripped 3 bases from V and 3 bases from J, with 12 bases between. The CDR3 region is CASSLVQESGANVLTF. The CDR3 bases are TGTGCCAGCAGCTTGGTTCAGGAAAGTGGGGCCAACGTCCTGACTTTC. The full variable domain, rest sourced from reference TRBV7-8 and TRBJ2-6, is GAGVSQSPRYKVAKRGQDVALRCDPISGHVSLFWYQQALGQGPEFLTYFQNEAQLDKSGLPSDRFFAERPEGSVSTLKIQRTQQEDSAVYLCASSLVQESGANVLTFGAGSRLTVL.